Listed here are 9 T cell receptor beta chains from one sample, sequenced in a study of cytomegalovirus exposure and HLA in healthy donors. Primers included in the PCR were 60 Vbeta and 13 Jbeta primers. Data came from immunoSEQ multiplex PCR; TCRdb stores just in-frame clones and leaves some out. Here the sample table reports some 41,000 clones. Sample: PBMCs. These receptors all come from a male donor in good health and CMV-seronegative.

The chain uses TRBV7-9 and TRBJ2-7, with D perhaps matching TRBD1 (6 bases). Trimming removed 6 bases from V and 2 bases from J, with 11 bases in between. In germline, CDR1 is SEHNR, CDR2 FQNEAQ (reference sequence). The CDR3 has 13 residues. In DNA form, the CDR3 reads TGTGCCAGCAGGTACAGGGACACCTACGAGCAGTACTTC. Translating it yields CASRYRDTYEQYF.

The chain recombines TRBV5-5 with TRBJ2-7; possible D gene TRBD2, 6 bases. V was shortened by 3 bases and J by 2 bases, with 12 bases between the two germline ends. Germline V CDR1 and CDR2: SGHKS, YYEKEE (reference sequence). The length of the CDR3 is 14 residues. Here the CDR3 reads CASSSGTGAYEQYF. The CDR3 DNA sequence: TGTGCCAGCAGCTCCGGGACGGGAGCCTACGAGCAGTACTTC.

This sequence joins TRBV13 and TRBJ2-2, with no clear D. This CDR3 spans 13 amino acids. Trimming cost V 4 bases and J 0 bases, with 3 bases left between them. Germline V lookup: CDR1 PRHDT, CDR2 FYEKMQ (reference sequence). In DNA form, the CDR3 reads TGTGCCAGCAGCTCCACGAACACCGGGGAGCTGTTTTTT. It codes for CASSSTNTGELFF.

CDR3 DNA: TGCGCCAGCAGCCAAGGGCAGGTCCTCGGAGGCTACACCTTC. Its protein product is CASSQGQVLGGYTF. This chain links TRBV4-1 with TRBJ1-2; no clear D gene. The germline CDR1 and CDR2 sequences are MGHRA and YSYEKL. The ends were cut back, 1 base at V and 8 bases at J, with 14 bases in the middle. The CDR3 is 14 residues long.

The CDR3 region is CASSGGGRTNEKLFF. CDR3 nucleotides: TGTGCCAGCAGTGGGGGGGGGCGGACTAATGAAAAACTGTTTTTT. V is TRBV9 and J is TRBJ1-4; D might be TRBD1 (6 bases). Trimming pared 5 bases from V and 2 bases from J, leaving 13 bases between. The CDR3 is made up of 15 amino acids. From germline, CDR1 is SGDLS and CDR2 YYNGEE.

The CDR3 DNA reads as TGTGCCAGCAGCCCCCGGGAAGAGAGCTCCTACGAGCAGTACTTC. Protein: CASSPREESSYEQYF. V gene TRBV7-8 combines with J gene TRBJ2-7, with D possibly TRBD2 on 5 matching bases. V gave up 5 bases and J gave up 0 bases, with 14 bases separating them. From germline, CDR1 is SGHVS and CDR2 FQNEAQ. The CDR3 sequence is 15 residues long.

The genes are TRBV29-1 and TRBJ2-1; the match to TRBD2 covers 11 bases. Germline trimming cut 4 bases from V and 4 bases from J; bases unmatched to any gene: 6. The CDR3 runs to 15 residues. Germline values: CDR1 SQVTM, CDR2 ANQGSEA. The CDR3 nucleotides read TGCAGCGTTGCAGGAGGGACTAGCGGATACAATGAGCAGTTCTTC. Its translation is CSVAGGTSGYNEQFF.

V usage is TRBV9 and J usage is TRBJ2-1; 8 positions match TRBD1. V shed 3 bases, J shed 4 bases, and the junction held 6 bases outside the gene matches. Germline lookup yields CDR1 SGDLS and CDR2 YYNGEE. There are 15 residues in the CDR3. The chain's CDR3 is CASSAQGAKYNEQFF. CDR3 coding DNA: TGTGCCAGCAGCGCGCAGGGGGCGAAGTACAATGAGCAGTTCTTC.

The chain uses TRBV5-1 and TRBJ2-6, with TRBD1 matching 9 bases. The trim removed 5 bases at V and 2 bases at J, leaving 2 bases unmatched. The CDR3 sequence is 15 residues long. The germline V gene encodes CDR1 SGHRS and CDR2 YFSETQ. The CDR3 reads CASRTGGAGANVLTF. The CDR3 DNA reads TGCGCCAGCAGAACAGGGGGCGCTGGGGCCAACGTCCTGACTTTC.